Shown below are 5 T cell receptor beta chains from a single sample sequenced in a study of T cells in tuberculosis (dated by TCRdb to the late 2010s). Taken with the paper, the label for time point translates to: new active TB diagnosis, blood taken before or within 7 days of starting treatment. The library came from the immunoSEQ multiplex PCR assay. TCRdb took this table from immuneACCESS and kept in-frame rearrangements with V and J called. Such tables lack part of the clones; where checked against another copy, unresolved V genes explain under half of the gap, and the rest is unexplained. In all, the sample holds about 53,000 clones, and more than 90% of those were seen once. The ten largest clones add up to more than 1.3% of the sample. The specimen comprised PBMCs, sampled at tuberculosis diagnosis. Receptor source: an adult with tuberculosis.

This clone was detected a few times. The V and J genes are TRBV6-4 and TRBJ2-1, with TRBD2 matching over 12 bases. CDR1 is MRHNA and CDR2 is SNTAGT in the germline V gene. The CDR3 loop spans 14 amino acids. The V gene end was trimmed by 4 bases and the J gene end by 7 bases; junction bases not matched to a gene: 2. The CDR3 coding sequence is TGTGCCAGCAGTGCGACTAGCGGGAGAAATGAGCAGTTCTTC. Translation: CASSATSGRNEQFF.

This clone appeared once. CDR3 residues: CASSSPGARAETQYF. The CDR3 bases are TGTGCCAGCAGCTCGCCTGGGGCCCGAGCGGAGACCCAGTACTTC. The V and J genes are TRBV5-4 and TRBJ2-5, with a tentative D call TRBD1 (5 bases). The CDR3 covers 15 residues. Germline CDR1 SGHNT, CDR2 YYREEE (reference sequence). V was pared by 3 bases and J by 5 bases, with 17 bases between.

This sequence joins TRBV11-3 and TRBJ2-2; D remains unclear. Germline V lookup: CDR1 SGHNT, CDR2 YENEEA. The CDR3 sequence is 13 residues long. Between the trimmed V and J ends, which lost 1 base and 4 bases, there was a span of 4 bases. The CDR3 here is CASSLVRTGELFF. The CDR3 nucleotides read TGTGCCAGCAGCTTAGTGCGCACCGGGGAGCTGTTTTTT.

The J gene is TRBJ1-1, the V gene TRBV30; possible D gene TRBD1, 6 bases. Germline assignment: CDR1 GTSNPN and CDR2 SVGIG (reference sequence). V lost 5 bases to trimming and J lost 0 bases, with 13 bases between them. The CDR3 loop spans 14 amino acids. DNA of the CDR3: TGTGCCTGGCGACCGGACAGAATGAACACTGAAGCTTTCTTT. Residues: CAWRPDRMNTEAFF.

J is TRBJ1-6 and V is TRBV7-6, with 8 nucleotides matching TRBD1. This CDR3 contains 14 residues. V shed 5 bases, J shed 7 bases, and the junction held 4 bases outside the gene matches. The germline gives CDR1 SGHVS, CDR2 FNYEAQ. The CDR3 DNA follows: TGTGCCAGCAGCCCGGGACAGGCAAATTCACCCCTCCACTTT. It yields the protein CASSPGQANSPLHF.